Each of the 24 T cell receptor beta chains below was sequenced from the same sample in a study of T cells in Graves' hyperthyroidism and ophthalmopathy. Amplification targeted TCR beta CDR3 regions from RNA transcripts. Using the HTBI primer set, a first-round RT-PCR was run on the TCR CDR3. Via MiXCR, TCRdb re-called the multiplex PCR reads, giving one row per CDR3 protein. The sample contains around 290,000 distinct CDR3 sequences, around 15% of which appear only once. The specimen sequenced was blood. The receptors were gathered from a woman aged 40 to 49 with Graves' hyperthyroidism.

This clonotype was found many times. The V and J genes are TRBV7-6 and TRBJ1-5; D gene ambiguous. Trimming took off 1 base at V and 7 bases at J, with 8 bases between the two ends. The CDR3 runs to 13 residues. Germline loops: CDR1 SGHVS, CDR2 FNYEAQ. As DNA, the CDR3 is TGTGCCAGCAGCTTAGAGGGTTGGCAGCCCCAGCATTTT. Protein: CASSLEGWQPQHF. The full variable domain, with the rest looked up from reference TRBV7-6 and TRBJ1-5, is GAGVSQSPRYKVTKRGQDVALRCDPISGHVSLYWYRQALGQGPEFLTYFNYEAQQDKSGLPNDRFSAERPEGSISTLTIQRTEQRDSAMYRCASSLEGWQPQHFGDGTRLSIL.

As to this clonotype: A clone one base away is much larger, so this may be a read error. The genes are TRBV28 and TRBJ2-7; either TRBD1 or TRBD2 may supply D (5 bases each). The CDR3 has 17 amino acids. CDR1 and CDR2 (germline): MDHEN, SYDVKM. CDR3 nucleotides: TGTGCCGGCAGTTCGGGACGTGAAAGGGACGAGACCTACGAGCAGTACTTC. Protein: CAGSSGRERDETYEQYF.

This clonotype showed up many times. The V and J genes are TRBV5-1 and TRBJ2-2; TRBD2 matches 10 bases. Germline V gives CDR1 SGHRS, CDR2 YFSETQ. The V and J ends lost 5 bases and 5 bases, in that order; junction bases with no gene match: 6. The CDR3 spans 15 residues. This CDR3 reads CASSVAGGRTGELFF. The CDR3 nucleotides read TGCGCCAGCAGTGTAGCGGGAGGCCGGACCGGGGAGCTGTTTTTT.

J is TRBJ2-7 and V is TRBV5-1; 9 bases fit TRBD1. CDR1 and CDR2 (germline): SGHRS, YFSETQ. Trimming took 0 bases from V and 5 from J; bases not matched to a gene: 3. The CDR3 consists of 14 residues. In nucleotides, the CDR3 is TGCGCCAGCAGCTTGGGGACAGGGGTGGACGAGCAGTACTTC. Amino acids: CASSLGTGVDEQYF.

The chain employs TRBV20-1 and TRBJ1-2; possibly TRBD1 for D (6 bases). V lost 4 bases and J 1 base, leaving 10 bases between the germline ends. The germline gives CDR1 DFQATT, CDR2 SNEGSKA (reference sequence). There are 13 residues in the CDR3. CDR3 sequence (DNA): TGCAGTGCTAACAGGGCTCTTAACTATGGCTACACCTTC. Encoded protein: CSANRALNYGYTF.

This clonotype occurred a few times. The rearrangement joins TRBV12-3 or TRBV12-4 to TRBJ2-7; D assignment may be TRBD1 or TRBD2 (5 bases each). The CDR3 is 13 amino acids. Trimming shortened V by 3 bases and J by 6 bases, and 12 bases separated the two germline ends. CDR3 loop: CASSLVSGREQYF. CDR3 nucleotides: TGTGCCAGCAGTTTGGTATCGGGGCGCGAGCAGTACTTC.

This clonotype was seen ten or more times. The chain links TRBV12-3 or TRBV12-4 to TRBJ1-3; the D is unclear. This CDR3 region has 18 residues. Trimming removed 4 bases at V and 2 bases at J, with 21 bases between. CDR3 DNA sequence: TGTGCCAGCAGTTCCCCTCCCTCAGAAGGTTTGACTGGAAACACCATATATTTT. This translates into CASSSPPSEGLTGNTIYF.

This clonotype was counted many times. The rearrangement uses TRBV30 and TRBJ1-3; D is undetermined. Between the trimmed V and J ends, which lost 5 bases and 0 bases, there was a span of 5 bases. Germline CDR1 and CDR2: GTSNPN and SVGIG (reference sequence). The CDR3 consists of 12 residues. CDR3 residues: CAWRHSGNTIYF. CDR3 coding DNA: TGTGCCTGGCGGCACTCTGGAAACACCATATATTTT.

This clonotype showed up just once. The CDR3 nucleotides are TGCGCCAGCAGTGATCCGCGGGAGGCCAACGAGCAGTACTTC. Amino acid sequence: CASSDPREANEQYF. V and J are TRBV10-2 and TRBJ2-7, with 8 bases aligning to TRBD2. V shed 3 bases and J 5 bases; nucleotides not matched to a gene: 6. The CDR3 consists of 14 residues. The germline V gene has CDR1 WSHSY and CDR2 SAAADI.

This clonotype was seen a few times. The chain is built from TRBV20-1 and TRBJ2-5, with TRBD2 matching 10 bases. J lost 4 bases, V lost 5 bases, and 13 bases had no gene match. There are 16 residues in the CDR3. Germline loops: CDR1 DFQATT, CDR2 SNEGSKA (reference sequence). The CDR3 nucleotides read TGCAGTGCTGGGACTGTAGCGGGAGGATTCGGAGAGACCCAGTACTTC. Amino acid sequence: CSAGTVAGGFGETQYF.

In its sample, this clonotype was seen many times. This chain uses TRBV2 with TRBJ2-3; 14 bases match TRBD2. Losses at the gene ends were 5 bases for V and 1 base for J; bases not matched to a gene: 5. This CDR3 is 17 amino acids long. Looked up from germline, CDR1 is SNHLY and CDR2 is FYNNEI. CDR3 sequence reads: CASSLRLAGGRTDTQYF. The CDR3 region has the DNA TGTGCCAGCAGTCTTAGACTAGCGGGAGGGCGCACAGATACGCAGTATTTT.

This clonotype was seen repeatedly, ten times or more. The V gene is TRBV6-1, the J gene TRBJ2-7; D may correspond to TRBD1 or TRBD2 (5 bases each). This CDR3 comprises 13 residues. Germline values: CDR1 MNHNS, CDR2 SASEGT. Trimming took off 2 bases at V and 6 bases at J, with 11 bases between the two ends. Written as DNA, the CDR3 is TGTGCCAGCAGTGAATCACGAGGGGCCGAGCAGTACTTC. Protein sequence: CASSESRGAEQYF.

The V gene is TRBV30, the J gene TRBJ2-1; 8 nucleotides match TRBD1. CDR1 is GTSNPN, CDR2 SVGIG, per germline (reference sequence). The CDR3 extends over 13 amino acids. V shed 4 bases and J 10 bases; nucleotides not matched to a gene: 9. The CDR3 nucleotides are TGTGCCTGGACGCGACAGGGGCCGGGGGAGCAGTTCTTC. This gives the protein CAWTRQGPGEQFF.

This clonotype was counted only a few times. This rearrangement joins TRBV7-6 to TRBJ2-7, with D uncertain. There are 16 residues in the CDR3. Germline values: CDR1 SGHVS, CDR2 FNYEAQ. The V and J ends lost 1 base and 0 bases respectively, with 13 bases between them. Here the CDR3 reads CASSLGLGSSSYEQYF. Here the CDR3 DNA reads TGTGCCAGCAGCTTAGGGTTGGGTTCCAGCTCCTACGAGCAGTACTTC.

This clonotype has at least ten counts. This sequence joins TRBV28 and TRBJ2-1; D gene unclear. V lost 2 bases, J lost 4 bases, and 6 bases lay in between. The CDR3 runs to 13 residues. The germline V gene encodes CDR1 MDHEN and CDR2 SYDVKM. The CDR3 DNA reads TGTGCCAGCAGTTTAGACCTGTACAATGAGCAGTTCTTC. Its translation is CASSLDLYNEQFF. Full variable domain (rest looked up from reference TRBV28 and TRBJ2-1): DVKVTQSSRYLVKRTGEKVFLECVQDMDHENMFWYRQDPGLGLRLIYFSYDVKMKEKGDIPEGYSVSREKKERFSLILESASTNQTSMYLCASSLDLYNEQFFGPGTRLTVL.

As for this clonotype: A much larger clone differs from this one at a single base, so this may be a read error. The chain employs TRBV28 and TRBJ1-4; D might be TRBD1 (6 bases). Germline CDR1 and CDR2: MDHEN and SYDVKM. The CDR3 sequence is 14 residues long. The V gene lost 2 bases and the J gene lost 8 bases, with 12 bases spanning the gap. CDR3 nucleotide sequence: TGTGCCAGCAGTTTAAACAGGGCGCGGGAAAAACTGTTTTTT. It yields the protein CASSLNRAREKLFF.

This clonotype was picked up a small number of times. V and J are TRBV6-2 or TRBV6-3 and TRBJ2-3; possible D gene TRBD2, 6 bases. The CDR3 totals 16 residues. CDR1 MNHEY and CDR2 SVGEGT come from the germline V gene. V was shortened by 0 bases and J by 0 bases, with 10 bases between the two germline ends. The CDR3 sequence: CASSYSVSGSTDTQYF. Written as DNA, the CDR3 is TGTGCCAGCAGTTACTCGGTTAGCGGTAGCACAGATACGCAGTATTTT.

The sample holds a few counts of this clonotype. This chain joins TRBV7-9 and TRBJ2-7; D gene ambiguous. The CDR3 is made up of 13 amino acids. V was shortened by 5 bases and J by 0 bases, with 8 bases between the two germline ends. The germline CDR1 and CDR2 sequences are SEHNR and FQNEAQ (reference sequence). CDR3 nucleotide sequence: TGTGCCAGCAGCCCACTCCTCTCCTACGAGCAGTACTTC. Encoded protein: CASSPLLSYEQYF.

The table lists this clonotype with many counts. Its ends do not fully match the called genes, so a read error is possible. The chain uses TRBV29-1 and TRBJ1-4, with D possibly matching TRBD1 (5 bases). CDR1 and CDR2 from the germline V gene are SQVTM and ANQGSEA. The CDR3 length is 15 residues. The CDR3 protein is CSVKERGGTNEKLFF. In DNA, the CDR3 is TGCAGCGTTAAAGAAAGGGGAGGGACTAATGAAAAACTGTTTTTT.

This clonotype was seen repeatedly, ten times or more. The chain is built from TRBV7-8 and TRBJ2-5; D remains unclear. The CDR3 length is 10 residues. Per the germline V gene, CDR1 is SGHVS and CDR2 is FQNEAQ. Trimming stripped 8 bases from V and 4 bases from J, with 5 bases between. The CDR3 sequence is CASGRETQYF. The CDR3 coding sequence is TGTGCCAGCGGAAGAGAGACCCAGTACTTC.

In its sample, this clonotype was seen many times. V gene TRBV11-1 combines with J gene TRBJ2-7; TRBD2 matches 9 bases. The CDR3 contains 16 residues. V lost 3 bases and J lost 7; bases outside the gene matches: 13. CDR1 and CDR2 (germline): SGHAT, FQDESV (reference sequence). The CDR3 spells CASSLFRLAVNGEQYF. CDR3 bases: TGTGCCAGCAGCTTGTTCAGACTAGCGGTTAATGGAGAGCAGTACTTC.

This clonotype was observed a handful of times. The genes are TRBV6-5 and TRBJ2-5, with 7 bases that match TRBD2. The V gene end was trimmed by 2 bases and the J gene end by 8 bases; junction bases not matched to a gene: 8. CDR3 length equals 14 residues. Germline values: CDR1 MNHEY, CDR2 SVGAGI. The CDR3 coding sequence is TGTGCCAGCAGTTACGGGGGGAGGGGAGCTACCCAGTACTTC. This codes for CASSYGGRGATQYF.

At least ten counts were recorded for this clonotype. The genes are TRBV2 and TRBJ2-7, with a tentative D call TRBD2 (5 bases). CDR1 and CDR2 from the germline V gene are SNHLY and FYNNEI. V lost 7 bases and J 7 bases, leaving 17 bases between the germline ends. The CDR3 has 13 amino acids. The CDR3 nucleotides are TGTGCCAGCAACCTCGGGGATCCCTCGGAGCAGTACTTC. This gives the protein CASNLGDPSEQYF. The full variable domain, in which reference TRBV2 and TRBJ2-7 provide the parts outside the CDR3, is EPEVTQTPSHQVTQMGQEVILRCVPISNHLYFYWYRQILGQKVEFLVSFYNNEISEKSEIFDDQFSVERPDGSNFTLKIRSTKLEDSAMYFCASNLGDPSEQYFGPGTRLTVT.

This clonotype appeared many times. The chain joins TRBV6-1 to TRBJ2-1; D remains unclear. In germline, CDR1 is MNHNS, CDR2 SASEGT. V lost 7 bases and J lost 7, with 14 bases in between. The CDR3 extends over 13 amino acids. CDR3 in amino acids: CASNQPDGNEQFF. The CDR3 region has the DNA TGTGCCAGCAATCAACCGGACGGGAATGAGCAGTTCTTC.